One TCR beta chain is described in this entry. Its antigen is unidentified. The CDR3 length is 16 residues. Between the trimmed V and J ends, which lost 4 bases and 0 bases, there was a span of 12 bases. Per the germline V gene, CDR1 is SNHLY and CDR2 is FYNNEI. The sample belongs to a study of cytomegalovirus exposure and HLA in healthy donors. Study-wide results and caveats: Sequencing probably produced one cluster of sequence variants that were highly shared.

Primers for the PCR totalled 60 Vbeta and 13 Jbeta. Sequencing used immunoSEQ multiplex PCR; TCRdb keeps in-frame clones, though not all of them. Of about 150,000 clones listed, about 73% are singletons. The V call is TRBV2, the J call TRBJ1-4; maybe TRBD1 (5 bases). The origin of this receptor is a man aged 40-49 years in good health and CMV-seropositive. Sequences were obtained from PBMCs. For the CDR3, the DNA is TGTGCCAGCAGTGGGCAGGGCACTGCAACTAATGAAAAACTGTTTTTT. It specifies CASSGQGTATNEKLFF.